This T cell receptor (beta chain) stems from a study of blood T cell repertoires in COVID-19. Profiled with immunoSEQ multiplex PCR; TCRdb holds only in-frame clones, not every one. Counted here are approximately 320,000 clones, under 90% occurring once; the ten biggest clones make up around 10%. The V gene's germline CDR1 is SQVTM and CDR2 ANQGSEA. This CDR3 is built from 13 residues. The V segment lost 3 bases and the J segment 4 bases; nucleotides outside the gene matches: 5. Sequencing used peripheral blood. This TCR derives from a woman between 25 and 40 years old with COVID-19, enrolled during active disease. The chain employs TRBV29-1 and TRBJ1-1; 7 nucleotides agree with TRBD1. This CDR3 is CSVEGQFGTEAFF. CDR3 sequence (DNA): TGCAGCGTTGAGGGACAGTTCGGCACTGAAGCTTTCTTT.